The 13 T cell receptor beta chains listed next were all sequenced from one sample in a study of prognosis after radiotherapy for stage I lung cancer. From genomic DNA, two-round multiplex PCR was used to amplify TCR beta CDR3. Each TRBV and TRBJ gene had its own primer in the first PCR round. TCRdb independently ran MiXCR on the multiplex PCR reads; one entry per CDR3 protein. The profile shows some 17,000 distinct CDR3 sequences, more than 35% of them singletons. This specimen consisted of PBMCs, obtained before or after stereotactic body radiation therapy (not recorded which). Receptor source: a donor over 45 with non-small cell lung cancer.

In its sample, this clonotype was seen many times. Sequence at one end of the junction differs from germline and may be a read error. This chain joins TRBV10-2 and TRBJ2-3; D is unresolved. Germline V gene lookup returns CDR1 WSHSY and CDR2 SAAADI. This CDR3 is 11 amino acids long. In DNA, the CDR3 is TGCGCCAGCACTGGGAATTATGGTACGCATTTT. Amino acids: CASTGNYGTHF.

Note on this clonotype: This probably arose from a read error, given a far larger clone one base away. J is TRBJ1-1 and V is TRBV6-4; 7 bases line up with TRBD1. The CDR3 consists of 13 residues. Germline CDR1 reads MRHNA; CDR2 reads SNTAGT. CDR3 sequence reads: CASREGASTEDFF. CDR3 sequence (DNA): TGTGCCAGCAGGGAGGGGGCGAGCACTGAAGATTTCTTT.

The chain carries TRBV24-1 and TRBJ2-7; D not resolved. Germline V lookup: CDR1 KGHDR, CDR2 SFDVKD. The CDR3 is 14 amino acids. The V gene lost 4 bases and the J gene lost 5 bases, with 14 bases spanning the gap. CDR3 DNA sequence: TGTGCCACCAGTGAATCAACAGTGGGCGACGAGCAGTACTTC. As protein: CATSESTVGDEQYF.

The chain combines TRBV7-9 with TRBJ2-1, with D tentatively TRBD2 (5 bases). Germline lookup yields CDR1 SEHNR and CDR2 FQNEAQ (reference sequence). There are 16 residues in the CDR3. The ends were cut back, 5 bases at V and 6 bases at J, with 20 bases in the middle. This CDR3 reads CASSGGSRASGNEQFF. DNA for the CDR3: TGTGCCAGCAGCGGAGGTTCACGGGCCTCGGGCAATGAGCAGTTCTTC.

This clonotype appeared a single time. The V gene is TRBV11-2, the J gene TRBJ2-7; TRBD2 aligns across 7 bases. J was trimmed by 5 bases and V by 2 bases; bases with no gene match: 9. Germline values: CDR1 SGHAT, CDR2 FQNNGV. This CDR3 is 15 amino acids long. As DNA, the CDR3 is TGTGCCAGCAGCTTATCGGTGGGAGGGATGGACGAGCAGTACTTC. Translated, it gives CASSLSVGGMDEQYF.

Many counts were recorded for this clonotype. The chain combines TRBV6-1 with TRBJ2-3, with a tentative D call TRBD1 (5 bases). There are 14 residues in the CDR3. Germline V gene data show CDR1 as MNHNS and CDR2 as SASEGT. The germline V and J ends were trimmed by 5 bases and 3 bases, with 12 bases remaining between them. Here the CDR3 DNA reads TGTGCCAGCAGTACGGTCCAGGGAACAGATACGCAGTATTTT. As protein: CASSTVQGTDTQYF.

Details on this clonotype: With a much larger clone just one base away, this may be a read error. V usage is TRBV10-3 and J usage is TRBJ2-3; D could derive from TRBD1 or TRBD2 (5 bases each). The CDR3 covers 12 residues. Looked up from germline, CDR1 is ENHRY and CDR2 is SYGVKD. V lost 3 bases and J lost 7, with 8 bases in between. As DNA, the CDR3 is TGTGCCATCAGTGATGAGGGGTATACGCAGTATTTT. Its protein product is CAISDEGYTQYF.

This clonotype was detected once. A much more abundant neighbour one base away suggests this may be a read error. The chain couples TRBV29-1 to TRBJ1-1; the match to TRBD1 covers 7 bases. The CDR3 extends over 12 amino acids. The germline V gene has CDR1 SQVTM and CDR2 ANQGSEA. Trimming cost V 3 bases and J 6 bases; bases outside gene matches: 4. The CDR3 region is CSVDGRGAEAFF. CDR3 DNA: TGCAGCGTTGATGGCAGGGGGGCTGAAGCTTTCTTT.

This clonotype was found once. V gene TRBV30 combines with J gene TRBJ1-4, with 7 bases identical to TRBD1. The ends lost 4 bases at V and 7 bases at J; junction bases unmatched: 9. CDR3 size: 14 residues. Germline CDR1 reads GTSNPN; CDR2 reads SVGIG (reference sequence). This CDR3 is CAWKYSTGAEKLFF. The CDR3, as DNA: TGTGCCTGGAAATACTCAACAGGGGCTGAAAAACTGTTTTTT. The full variable domain, in which reference TRBV30 and TRBJ1-4 provide the parts outside the CDR3, is SQTIHQWPATLVQPVGSPLSLECTVEGTSNPNLYWYRQAAGRGLQLLFYSVGIGQISSEVPQNLSASRPQDRQFILSSKKLLLSDSGFYLCAWKYSTGAEKLFFGSGTQLSVL.

This clonotype was observed at least ten times. J is TRBJ2-5 and V is TRBV20-1, with D possibly called TRBD1 or TRBD2 (6 bases each). The germline V and J ends were trimmed by 5 bases and 4 bases, with 26 bases remaining between them. Germline V gene data show CDR1 as DFQATT and CDR2 as SNEGSKA (reference sequence). The CDR3 loop spans 17 amino acids. Here the CDR3 reads CSASGAVDSPPLETQYF. CDR3 DNA: TGCAGTGCTTCGGGAGCGGTGGACAGTCCCCCTTTAGAGACCCAGTACTTC.

This clonotype has just a few counts. Since a much larger clone is just one base distant, this may be a read error. Given the absence of the conserved phenylalanine or tryptophan at the CDR3 end, a read error is likely. V is TRBV5-4 and J is TRBJ2-5; 7 bases are shared with TRBD2. Unmatched junction bases numbered 6, after V lost 0 bases and J lost 4 bases. Germline-derived CDR1 and CDR2 are SGHNT and YYREEE (reference sequence). CDR3 length: 15 residues. This CDR3 is CASSLEGGRGETQYL. The CDR3 bases are TGTGCCAGCAGCTTGGAGGGCGGGAGAGGAGAGACCCAGTACCTC.

This clonotype was observed at least ten times. The chain joins TRBV11-2 to TRBJ2-3, with D unclear. The CDR3 length is 13 residues. CDR1 is SGHAT and CDR2 is FQNNGV in the germline V gene. The ends were cut back, 5 bases at V and 6 bases at J, with 12 bases in the middle. CDR3 nucleotides: TGTGCCAGCAGCCTGTCGGCGTGGGATACGCAGTATTTT. The encoded protein is CASSLSAWDTQYF.

This chain links TRBV28 with TRBJ1-6; D remains unclear. In germline, CDR1 is MDHEN, CDR2 SYDVKM. This CDR3 region has 13 residues. V lost 5 bases, J lost 14 bases, and 16 bases lay in between. The CDR3 loop is CASSPPRVESLHF. DNA for the CDR3: TGTGCCAGCAGTCCGCCTCGGGTGGAGTCCCTCCACTTT.